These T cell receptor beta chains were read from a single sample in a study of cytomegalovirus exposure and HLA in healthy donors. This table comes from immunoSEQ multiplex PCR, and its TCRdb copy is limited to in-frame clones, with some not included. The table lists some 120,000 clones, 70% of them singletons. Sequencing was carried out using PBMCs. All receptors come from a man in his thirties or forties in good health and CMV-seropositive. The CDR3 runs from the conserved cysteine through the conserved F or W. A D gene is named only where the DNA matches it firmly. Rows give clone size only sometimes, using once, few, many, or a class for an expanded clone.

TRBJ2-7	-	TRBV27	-	TGTGCCAGCAGTCCCCTGTGGCAGGGAACTTACGAGCAGTACTTC	CASSPLWQGTYEQYF
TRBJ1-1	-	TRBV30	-	TGTGCCTGGAGTGTACACCAGGTTGCCAAAGCTTTCTTT	CAWSVHQVAKAFF
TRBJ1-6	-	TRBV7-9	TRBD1	TGTGCCAGCAGCTCAGGACAGGGCGGTAATTCACCCCTCCACTTT	CASSSGQGGNSPLHF
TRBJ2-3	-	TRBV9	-	TGTGCCAGCAGCTCCCCTACGGCGGGAAGAAGCACAGATACGCAGTATTTT	CASSSPTAGRSTDTQYF
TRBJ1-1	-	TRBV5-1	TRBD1	TGCGCCAGCAGCTCACAGGGGGCCGGGGACACTGAAGCTTTCTTT	CASSSQGAGDTEAFF
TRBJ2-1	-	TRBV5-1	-	TGCGCCAGCAGCTTGGGGGGGGGCCTTTTTCTCAGCTCCTACAATGAGCAGTTCTTC	CASSLGGGLFLSSYNEQFF
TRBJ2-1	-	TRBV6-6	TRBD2	TGTGCCATCCGGGGGGAGGTGTCCTACAATGAGCAGTTCTTC	CAIRGEVSYNEQFF
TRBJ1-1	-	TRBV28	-	TGTGCCAGCAGTTTATTCATCGGCACAGTGAACACTGAAGCTTTCTTT	CASSLFIGTVNTEAFF
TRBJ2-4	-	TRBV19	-	TGTGCCAGTAGCCAGGGGGCCAAAAACATTCAGTACTTC	CASSQGAKNIQYF
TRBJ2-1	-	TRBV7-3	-	TGTGCCAGCAGCCCTCCGGGAGTTTACAATGAGCAGTTCTTC	CASSPPGVYNEQFF
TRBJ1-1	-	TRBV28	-	TGTGCCAGCAGGAGAGGGGGGGTTGTAGGAGAGACTGAAGCTTTCTTT	CASRRGGVVGETEAFF
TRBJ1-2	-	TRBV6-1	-	TGTGCCAGCAGTCCCTTGGGCCACTATGGCTACACCTTC	CASSPLGHYGYTF
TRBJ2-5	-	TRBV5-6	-	TGTGCCAGCAGCTTACGGGAGCTGCAAGAGACCCAGTACTTC	CASSLRELQETQYF
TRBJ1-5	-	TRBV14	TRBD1	TGTGCCAGCAGCCAAGCCCCGGGACAGACCCAGCATTTT	CASSQAPGQTQHF
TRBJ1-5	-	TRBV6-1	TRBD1	TGTGCCAGCAGCAGGGGGAACAATCAGCCCCAGCATTTT	CASSRGNNQPQHF
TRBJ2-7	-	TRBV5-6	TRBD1	TGTGCCAGCAGCTCCCCGGACAGGTGGTCCTACGAGCAGTACTTC	CASSSPDRWSYEQYF
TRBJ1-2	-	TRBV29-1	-	TGCAGCGTTGAAACAGGGTTGGGCTATGGCTACACCTTC	CSVETGLGYGYTF
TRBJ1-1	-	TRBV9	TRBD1	TGTGCCAGCAGCGGGACAGGGGGCGACCACACTGAAGCTTTCTTT	CASSGTGGDHTEAFF
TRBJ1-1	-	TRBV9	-	TGTGCCAGCAGCGTAGGAGTGGTGAACACTGAAGCTTTCTTT	CASSVGVVNTEAFF
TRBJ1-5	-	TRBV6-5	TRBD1	TGTGCCAGCAGTCCGGGACAGGGTAGCAATCAGCCCCAGCATTTT	CASSPGQGSNQPQHF
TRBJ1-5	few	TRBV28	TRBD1	TGTGCCAGCAGGAGACAGGGCGGCAATCAGCCCCAGCATTTT	CASRRQGGNQPQHF
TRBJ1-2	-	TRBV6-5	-	TGTGCCAGCTCTAGGGCTGCGGGAGGCTACACCTTC	CASSRAAGGYTF
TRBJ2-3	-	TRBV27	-	TGTGCCAGCAGTCTTCACAGACAGGCCACATTGGATACGCAGTATTTT	CASSLHRQATLDTQYF
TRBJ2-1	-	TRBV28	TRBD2	TGTGCCAGCAGTTTAGGGACTAGTGGCGGTGAGCAGTTCTTC	CASSLGTSGGEQFF
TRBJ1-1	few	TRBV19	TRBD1	TGTGCCAGTAACAGGGGGCTCGCTGAAGCTTTCTTT	CASNRGLAEAFF
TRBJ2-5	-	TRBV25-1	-	TGTGCCAGCCGGGATTGGGGAGAGACCCAGTACTTC	CASRDWGETQYF
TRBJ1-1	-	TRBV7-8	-	TGTGCCAGCAGCTTAGGCGGGAGGACCGAAGCTTTCTTT	CASSLGGRTEAFF
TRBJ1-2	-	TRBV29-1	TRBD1	TGCAGCGTTGAGAAGGACAGGACCCTTAACTATGGCTACACCTTC	CSVEKDRTLNYGYTF
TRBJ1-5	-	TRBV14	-	TGTGCCAGCAGCCAAGGGGGCGAAGGTTTAAATCAGCCCCAGCATTTT	CASSQGGEGLNQPQHF
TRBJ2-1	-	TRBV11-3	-	TGTGCCAGCAGCTCTGGGGGGAGCTCCTACAATGAGCAGTTCTTC	CASSSGGSSYNEQFF
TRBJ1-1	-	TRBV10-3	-	TGTGCCATCAGTGAAAGGAGGGCACCTATGAACACTGAAGCTTTCTTT	CAISERRAPMNTEAFF
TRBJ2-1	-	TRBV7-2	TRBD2	TGTGCCAGCAGCTTAGCCCTAGCGGGAGAAACGTTCTTC	CASSLALAGETFF